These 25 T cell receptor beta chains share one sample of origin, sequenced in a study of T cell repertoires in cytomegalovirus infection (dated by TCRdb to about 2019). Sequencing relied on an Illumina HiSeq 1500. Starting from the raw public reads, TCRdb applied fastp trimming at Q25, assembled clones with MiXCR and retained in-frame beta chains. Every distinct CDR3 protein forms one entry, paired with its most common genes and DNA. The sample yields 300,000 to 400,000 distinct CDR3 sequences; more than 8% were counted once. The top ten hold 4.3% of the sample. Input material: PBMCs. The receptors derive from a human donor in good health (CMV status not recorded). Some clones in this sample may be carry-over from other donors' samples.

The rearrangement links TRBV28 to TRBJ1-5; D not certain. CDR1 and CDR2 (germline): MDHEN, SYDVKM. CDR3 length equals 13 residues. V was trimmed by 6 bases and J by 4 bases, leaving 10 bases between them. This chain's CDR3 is CASRKEYNQPQHF. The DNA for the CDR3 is TGTGCCAGCAGAAAAGAGTATAATCAGCCCCAGCATTTT.

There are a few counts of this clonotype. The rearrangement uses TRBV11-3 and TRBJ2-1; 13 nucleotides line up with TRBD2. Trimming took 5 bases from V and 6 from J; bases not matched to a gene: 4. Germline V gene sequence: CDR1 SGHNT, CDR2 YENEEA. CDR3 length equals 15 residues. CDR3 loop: CASSQRTSGGNEQFF. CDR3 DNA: TGTGCCAGCAGCCAACGGACTAGCGGGGGCAATGAGCAGTTCTTC. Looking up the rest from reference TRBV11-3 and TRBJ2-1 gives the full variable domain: EAGVVQSPRYKIIEKKQPVAFWCNPISGHNTLYWYLQNLGQGPELLIRYENEEAVDDSQLPKDRFSAERLKGVDSTLKIQPAELGDSAVYLCASSQRTSGGNEQFFGPGTRLTVL.

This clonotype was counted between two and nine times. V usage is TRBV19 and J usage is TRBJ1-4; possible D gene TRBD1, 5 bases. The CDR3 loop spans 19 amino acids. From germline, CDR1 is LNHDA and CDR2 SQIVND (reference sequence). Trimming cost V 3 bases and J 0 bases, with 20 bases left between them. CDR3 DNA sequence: TGTGCCAGTAGTATCCTTCCCGGGACTCACCTTGCAACTAATGAAAAACTGTTTTTT. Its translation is CASSILPGTHLATNEKLFF.

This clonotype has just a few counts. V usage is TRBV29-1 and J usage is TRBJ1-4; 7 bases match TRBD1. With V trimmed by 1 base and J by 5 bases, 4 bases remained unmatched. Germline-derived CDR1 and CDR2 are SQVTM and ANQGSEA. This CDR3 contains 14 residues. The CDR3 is CSVEGTGDNEKLFF. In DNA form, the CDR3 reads TGCAGCGTTGAAGGAACAGGGGACAATGAAAAACTGTTTTTT.

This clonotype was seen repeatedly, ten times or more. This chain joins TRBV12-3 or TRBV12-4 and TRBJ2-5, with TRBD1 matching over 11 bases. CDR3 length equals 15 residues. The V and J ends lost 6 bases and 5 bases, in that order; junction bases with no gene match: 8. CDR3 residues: CASSTRDRGGETQYF. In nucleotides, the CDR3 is TGTGCCAGCAGCACTCGGGACAGGGGGGGGGAGACCCAGTACTTC.

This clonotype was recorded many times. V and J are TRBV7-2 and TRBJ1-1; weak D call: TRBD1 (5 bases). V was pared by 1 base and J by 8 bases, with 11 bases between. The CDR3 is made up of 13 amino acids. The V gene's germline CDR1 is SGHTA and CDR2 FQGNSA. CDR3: CASSLGWAGEAFF. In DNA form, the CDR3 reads TGTGCCAGCAGCTTAGGCTGGGCAGGGGAAGCTTTCTTT.

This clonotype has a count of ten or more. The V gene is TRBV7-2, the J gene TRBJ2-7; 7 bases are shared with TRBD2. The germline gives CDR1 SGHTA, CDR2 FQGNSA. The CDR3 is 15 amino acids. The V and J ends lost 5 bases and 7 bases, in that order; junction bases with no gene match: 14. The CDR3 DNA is TGTGCCAGCAGCGCCCAGCTTGTGGGGGGGGGGGAGCAGTACTTC. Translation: CASSAQLVGGGEQYF.

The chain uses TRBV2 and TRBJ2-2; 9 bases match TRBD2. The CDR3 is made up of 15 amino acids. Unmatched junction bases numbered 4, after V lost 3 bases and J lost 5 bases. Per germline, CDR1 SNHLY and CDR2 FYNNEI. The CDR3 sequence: CASSDIAGVTGELFF. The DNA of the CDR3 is TGTGCCAGCAGTGACATAGCGGGAGTAACCGGGGAGCTGTTTTTT.

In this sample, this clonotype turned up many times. CDR3 region: CASSLYGRVGNSPLHF. The CDR3 bases are TGTGCCAGCAGCTTATACGGCAGGGTGGGTAATTCACCCCTCCACTTT. The rearrangement joins TRBV7-2 to TRBJ1-6, with TRBD1 as a possible D gene (5 bases). The CDR3 loop spans 16 amino acids. Germline V gene data show CDR1 as SGHTA and CDR2 as FQGNSA. V was shortened by 2 bases and J by 6 bases, with 14 bases between the two germline ends.

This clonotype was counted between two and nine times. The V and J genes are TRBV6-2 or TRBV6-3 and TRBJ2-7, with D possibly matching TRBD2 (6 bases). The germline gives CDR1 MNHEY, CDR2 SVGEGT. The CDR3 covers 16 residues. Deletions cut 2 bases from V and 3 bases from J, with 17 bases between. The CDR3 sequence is CASSYDGAGRNYEQYF. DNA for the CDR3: TGTGCCAGCAGTTACGACGGGGCAGGGAGGAACTACGAGCAGTACTTC.

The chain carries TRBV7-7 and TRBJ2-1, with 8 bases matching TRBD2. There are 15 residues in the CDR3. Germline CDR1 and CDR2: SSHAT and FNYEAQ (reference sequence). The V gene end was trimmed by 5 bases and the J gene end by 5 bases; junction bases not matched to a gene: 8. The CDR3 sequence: CASSPSGGRDNEQFF. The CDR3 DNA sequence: TGTGCCAGCAGCCCTTCGGGAGGGAGGGACAATGAGCAGTTCTTC.

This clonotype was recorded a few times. Written as DNA, the CDR3 is TGCGCCAGCAGCCAAAGGGGGTTGCGGGGGGCGCGGGCAGATACGCAGTATTTT. Its translation is CASSQRGLRGARADTQYF. The chain recombines TRBV4-3 with TRBJ2-3; 8 nucleotides align to TRBD2. This CDR3 has 18 residues. Unmatched junction bases numbered 14, after V lost 2 bases and J lost 4 bases. The germline V gene has CDR1 LGHNA and CDR2 YSLEER.

CDR3 sequence: CASSLEGRVANYGYTF. Written as DNA, the CDR3 is TGTGCCAGCAGCTTAGAAGGACGGGTAGCTAACTATGGCTACACCTTC. The rearrangement uses TRBV11-2 and TRBJ1-2; D ambiguous. This CDR3 has 16 amino acids. Germline values: CDR1 SGHAT, CDR2 FQNNGV. V shed 0 bases and J shed 0 bases, with 11 bases lying between them.

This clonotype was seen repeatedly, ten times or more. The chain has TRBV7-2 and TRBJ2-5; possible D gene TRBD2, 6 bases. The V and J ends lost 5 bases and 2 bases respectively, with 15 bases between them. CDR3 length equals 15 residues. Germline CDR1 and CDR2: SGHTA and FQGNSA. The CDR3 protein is CASSRQRANQETQYF. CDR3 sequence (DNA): TGTGCCAGCAGCCGCCAGCGGGCTAATCAAGAGACCCAGTACTTC.

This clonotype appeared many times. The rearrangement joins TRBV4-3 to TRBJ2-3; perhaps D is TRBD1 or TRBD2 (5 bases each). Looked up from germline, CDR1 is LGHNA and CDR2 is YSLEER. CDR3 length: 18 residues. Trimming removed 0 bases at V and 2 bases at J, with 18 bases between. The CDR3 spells CASSQDQTRGSFTDTQYF. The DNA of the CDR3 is TGCGCCAGCAGCCAAGACCAGACCCGGGGCAGCTTCACAGATACGCAGTATTTT.

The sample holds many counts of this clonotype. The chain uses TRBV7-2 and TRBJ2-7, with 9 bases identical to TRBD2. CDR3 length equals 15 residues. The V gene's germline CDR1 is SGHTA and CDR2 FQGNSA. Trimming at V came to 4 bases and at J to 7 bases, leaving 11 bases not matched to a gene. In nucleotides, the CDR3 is TGTGCCAGCAGCTCTCTATTTAGCGGGGGCGGAGAGCAGTACTTC. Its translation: CASSSLFSGGGEQYF.

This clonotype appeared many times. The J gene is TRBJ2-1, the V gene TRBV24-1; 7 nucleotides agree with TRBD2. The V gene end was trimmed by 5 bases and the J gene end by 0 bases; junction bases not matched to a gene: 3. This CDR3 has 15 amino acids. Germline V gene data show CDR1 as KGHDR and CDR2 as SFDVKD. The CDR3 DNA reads TGTGCCACCAGTGGAACGGGGGGCTCCTACAATGAGCAGTTCTTC. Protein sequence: CATSGTGGSYNEQFF.

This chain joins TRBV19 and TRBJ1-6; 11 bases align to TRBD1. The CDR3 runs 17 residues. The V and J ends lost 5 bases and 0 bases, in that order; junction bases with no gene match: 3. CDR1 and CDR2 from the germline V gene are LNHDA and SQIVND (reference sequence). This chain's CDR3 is CASSVGQGASYNSPLHF. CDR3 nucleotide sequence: TGTGCCAGTAGTGTTGGACAGGGGGCCTCCTATAATTCACCCCTCCACTTT.

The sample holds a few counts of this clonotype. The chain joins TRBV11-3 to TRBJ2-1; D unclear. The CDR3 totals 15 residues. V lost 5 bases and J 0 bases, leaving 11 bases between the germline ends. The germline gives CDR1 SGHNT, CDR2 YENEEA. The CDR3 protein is CASSPRWDSYNEQFF. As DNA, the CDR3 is TGTGCCAGCAGCCCACGGTGGGACTCCTACAATGAGCAGTTCTTC.

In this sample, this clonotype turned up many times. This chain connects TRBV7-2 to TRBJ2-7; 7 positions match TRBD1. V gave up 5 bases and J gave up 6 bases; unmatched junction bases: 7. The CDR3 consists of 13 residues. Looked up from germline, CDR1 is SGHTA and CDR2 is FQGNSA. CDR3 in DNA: TGTGCCAGCAGCACCGACAGGGCGGGCGAGCAGTACTTC. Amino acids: CASSTDRAGEQYF.

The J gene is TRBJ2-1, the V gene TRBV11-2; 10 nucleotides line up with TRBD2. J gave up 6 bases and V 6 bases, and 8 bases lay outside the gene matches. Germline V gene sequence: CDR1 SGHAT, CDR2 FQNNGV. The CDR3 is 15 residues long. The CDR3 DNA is TGTGCCAGCAGATTAAGCGGGGGGGCCTCCAATGAGCAGTTCTTC. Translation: CASRLSGGASNEQFF.

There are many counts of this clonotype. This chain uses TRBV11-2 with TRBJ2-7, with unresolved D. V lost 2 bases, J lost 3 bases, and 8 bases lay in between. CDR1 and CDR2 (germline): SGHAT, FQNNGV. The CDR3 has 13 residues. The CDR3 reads CASSLRLLYEQYF. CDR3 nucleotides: TGTGCCAGCAGCTTACGTCTACTCTACGAGCAGTACTTC.

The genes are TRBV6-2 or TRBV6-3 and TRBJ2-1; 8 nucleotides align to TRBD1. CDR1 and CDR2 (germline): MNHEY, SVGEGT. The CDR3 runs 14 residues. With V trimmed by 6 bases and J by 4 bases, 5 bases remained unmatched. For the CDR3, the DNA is TGTGCCAGCAGCTGGACAGGGCCTTACAATGAGCAGTTCTTC. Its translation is CASSWTGPYNEQFF.

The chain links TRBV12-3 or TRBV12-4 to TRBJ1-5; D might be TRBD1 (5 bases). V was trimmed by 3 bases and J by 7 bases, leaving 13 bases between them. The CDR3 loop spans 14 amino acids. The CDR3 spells CASSLTVVGQPQHF. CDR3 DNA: TGTGCCAGCAGTTTGACAGTAGTCGGCCAGCCCCAGCATTTT.

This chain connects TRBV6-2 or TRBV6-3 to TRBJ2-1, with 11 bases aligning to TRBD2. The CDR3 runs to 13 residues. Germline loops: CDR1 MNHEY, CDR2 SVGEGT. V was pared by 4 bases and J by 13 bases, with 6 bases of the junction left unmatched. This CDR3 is CASSFRLAGYQFF. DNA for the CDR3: TGTGCCAGCAGTTTCCGACTAGCGGGATACCAGTTCTTC.